The rows below give T cell receptor beta chains drawn from one sample of a study of T cells in Graves' hyperthyroidism and ophthalmopathy. TCRdb redid the calling of the multiplex PCR reads with MiXCR, one entry per CDR3 protein. Among some 800,000 distinct CDR3 sequences, 38% were seen once, and the ten largest hold 8.9%. Sequenced material: blood. The source of these receptors is a man aged 18 to 35 with Graves' hyperthyroidism. CDR3s include the opening cysteine and the closing phenylalanine or tryptophan. Some rows have no size entry. The others give once, few or many, or a class for an expanded clone.

v_call	clone_size	j_call	cdr3_aa
TRBV19	-	TRBJ1-2	CASSFQGVEYGYTF
TRBV20-1	many	TRBJ1-1	CSASPGQYSMNTEAFF
TRBV20-1	few	TRBJ2-7	CSACPSLRSYEQYF
TRBV6-1	few	TRBJ1-1	CASAGQVGEAFF
TRBV7-9	many	TRBJ1-2	CASRQDTTYGYTF
TRBV7-9	-	TRBJ2-5	CASSPSEGGYQETQYF
TRBV15	-	TRBJ1-2	CATSRGRYTGEALGYTF
TRBV24-1	many	TRBJ2-5	CATPREDKETQYF
TRBV2	many	TRBJ2-7	CASSGSHEQYF
TRBV2	few	TRBJ2-7	CASERPQFYEQYF
TRBV29-1	once	TRBJ1-2	CSVTSNYGYTF
TRBV4-2	-	TRBJ2-6	CASSQEGTGGAGANVLTF
TRBV19	-	TRBJ1-1	CASSIKVGQGATEAFF
TRBV3-1	-	TRBJ2-5	CASSQDWTGEETQYF
TRBV12-3/TRBV12-4	-	TRBJ1-1	CASILDRGGTEAFF
TRBV20-1	few	TRBJ2-7	CSARDFSGSVDEQYF
TRBV6-5	many	TRBJ1-2	CASTSGYGYTF
TRBV12-3/TRBV12-4	-	TRBJ2-7	CASSSGQGPHEQYF
TRBV5-1	-	TRBJ2-2	CASSLDLGQGARNTGELFF
TRBV14	-	TRBJ2-7	CASSQGAPGMLYEQYF
TRBV29-1	many	TRBJ2-7	CSPSPLVDHEQYF
TRBV2	-	TRBJ1-2	CARATGRYGYTF
TRBV7-9	-	TRBJ2-7	CASRKDRVGEQYF
TRBV20-1	many	TRBJ2-7	CSAGGSGRYEQYF
TRBV6-1	-	TRBJ1-1	CASSEGGAGAETEAFF
TRBV6-5	-	TRBJ2-7	CAVLRDIFYEQYF
TRBV6-5	-	TRBJ2-5	CASSYSGQAEETQYF
TRBV7-2	-	TRBJ1-3	CASSSAPSPGNTIYF
TRBV19	-	TRBJ2-7	CASSMSAGGQDEQYF
TRBV29-1	-	TRBJ1-2	CSVGRRGNYGYTF
TRBV7-3	-	TRBJ2-1	CASSLVAGDSYNEQFF
TRBV11-2	-	TRBJ2-5	CASSLGGLRQTQYF